The source of this T cell receptor beta chain is a study of cytomegalovirus exposure and HLA in healthy donors. CDR1 is MNHEY and CDR2 is SVGAGI in the germline V gene. This CDR3 spans 14 amino acids. The V segment lost 4 bases and the J segment 1 base; nucleotides outside the gene matches: 2. It was with 60 Vbeta and 13 Jbeta primers that the PCR ran. Sequencing was performed with immunoSEQ multiplex PCR; in TCRdb, only in-frame clones are kept and a portion is missing. The sample has about 190,000 clones; 80% are singletons. Study-wide results and limits: At a 0.05 false discovery rate, a later analysis found 16,951 TCR beta sequences to be associated with HLA alleles. TCR beta sequences reportedly predicted most subjects' HLA-A and HLA-B alleles accurately.

On this clone itself: Antigen specificity is unknown.

The receptor was isolated from a middle-aged man in good health and CMV-seropositive. The chain combines TRBV6-5 with TRBJ1-1; 8 nucleotides match TRBD1. Sequenced: PBMCs. The CDR3, as DNA: TGTGCCAGCAGTTTCCAGGGGGCGAACACTGAAGCTTTCTTT. Encoded protein: CASSFQGANTEAFF.